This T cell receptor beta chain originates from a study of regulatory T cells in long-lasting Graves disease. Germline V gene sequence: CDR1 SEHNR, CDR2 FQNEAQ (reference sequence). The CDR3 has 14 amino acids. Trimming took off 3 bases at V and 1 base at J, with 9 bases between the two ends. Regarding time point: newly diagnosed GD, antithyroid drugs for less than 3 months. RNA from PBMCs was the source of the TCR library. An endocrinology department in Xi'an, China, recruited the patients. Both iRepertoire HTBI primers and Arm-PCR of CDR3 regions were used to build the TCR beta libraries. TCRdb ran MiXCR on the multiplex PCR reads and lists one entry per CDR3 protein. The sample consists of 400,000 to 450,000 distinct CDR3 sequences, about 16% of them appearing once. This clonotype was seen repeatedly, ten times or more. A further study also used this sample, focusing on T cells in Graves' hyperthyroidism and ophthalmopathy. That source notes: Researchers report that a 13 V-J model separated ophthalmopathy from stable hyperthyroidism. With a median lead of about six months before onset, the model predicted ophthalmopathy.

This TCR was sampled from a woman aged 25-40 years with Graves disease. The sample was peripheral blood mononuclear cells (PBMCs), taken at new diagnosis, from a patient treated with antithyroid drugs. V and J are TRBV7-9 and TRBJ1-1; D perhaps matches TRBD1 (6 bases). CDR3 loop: CASSLVQGNTEAFF. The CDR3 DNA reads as TGTGCCAGCAGCTTGGTACAGGGGAACACTGAAGCTTTCTTT. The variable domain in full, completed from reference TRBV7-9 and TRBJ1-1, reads DTGVSQNPRHKITKRGQNVTFRCDPISEHNRLYWYRQTLGQGPEFLTYFQNEAQLEKSRLLSDRFSAERPKGSFSTLEIQRTEQGDSAMYLCASSLVQGNTEAFFGQGTRLTVV.